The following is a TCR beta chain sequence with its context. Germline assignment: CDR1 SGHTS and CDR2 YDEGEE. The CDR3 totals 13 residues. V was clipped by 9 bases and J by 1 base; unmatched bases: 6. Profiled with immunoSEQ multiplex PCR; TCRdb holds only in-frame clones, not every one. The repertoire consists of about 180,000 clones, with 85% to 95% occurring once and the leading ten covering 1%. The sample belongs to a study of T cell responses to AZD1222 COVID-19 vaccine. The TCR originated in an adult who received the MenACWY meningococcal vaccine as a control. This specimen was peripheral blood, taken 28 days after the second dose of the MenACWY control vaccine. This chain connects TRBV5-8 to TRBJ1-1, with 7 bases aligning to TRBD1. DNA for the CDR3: TGTGCCAACGACCGACAGGGGAACACTGAAGCTTTCTTT. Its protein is CANDRQGNTEAFF.